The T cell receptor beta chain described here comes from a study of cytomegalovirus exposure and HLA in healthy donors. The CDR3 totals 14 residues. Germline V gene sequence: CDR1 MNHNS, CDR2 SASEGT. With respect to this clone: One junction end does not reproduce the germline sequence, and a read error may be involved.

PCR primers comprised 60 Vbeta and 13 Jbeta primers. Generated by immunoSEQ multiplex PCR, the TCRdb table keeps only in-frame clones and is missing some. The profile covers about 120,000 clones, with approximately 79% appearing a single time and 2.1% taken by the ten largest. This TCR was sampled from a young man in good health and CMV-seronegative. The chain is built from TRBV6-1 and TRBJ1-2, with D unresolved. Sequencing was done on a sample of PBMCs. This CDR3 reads CASSGTDFYYGYTF. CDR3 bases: TGTGCCAGCAGTGGAACTGATTTTTACTACGGCTACACCTTC.